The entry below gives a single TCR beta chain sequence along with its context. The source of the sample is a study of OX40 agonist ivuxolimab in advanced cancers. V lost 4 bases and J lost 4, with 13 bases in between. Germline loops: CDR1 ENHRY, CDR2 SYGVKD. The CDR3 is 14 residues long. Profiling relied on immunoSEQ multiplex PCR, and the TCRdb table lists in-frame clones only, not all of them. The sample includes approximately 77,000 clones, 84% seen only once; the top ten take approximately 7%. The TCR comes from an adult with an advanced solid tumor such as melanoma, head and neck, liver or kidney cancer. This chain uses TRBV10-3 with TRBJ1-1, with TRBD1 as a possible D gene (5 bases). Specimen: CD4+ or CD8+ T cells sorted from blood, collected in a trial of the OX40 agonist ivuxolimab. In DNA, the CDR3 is TGTGCCATCAGTGGGGACCGAGGGAGCACTGAAGCTTTCTTT. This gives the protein CAISGDRGSTEAFF.